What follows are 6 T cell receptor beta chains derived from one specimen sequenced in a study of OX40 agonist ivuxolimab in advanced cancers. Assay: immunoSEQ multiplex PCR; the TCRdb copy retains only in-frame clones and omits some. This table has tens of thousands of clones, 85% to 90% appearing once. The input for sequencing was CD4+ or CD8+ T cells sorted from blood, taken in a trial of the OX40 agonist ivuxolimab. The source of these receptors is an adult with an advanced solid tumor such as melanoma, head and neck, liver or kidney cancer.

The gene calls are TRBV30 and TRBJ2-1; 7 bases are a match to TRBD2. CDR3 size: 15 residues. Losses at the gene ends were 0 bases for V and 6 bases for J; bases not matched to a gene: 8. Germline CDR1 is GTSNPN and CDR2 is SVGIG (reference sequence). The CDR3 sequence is CAWSVGLRERNEQFF. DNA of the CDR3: TGTGCCTGGAGTGTAGGTCTGCGGGAGCGCAATGAGCAGTTCTTC.

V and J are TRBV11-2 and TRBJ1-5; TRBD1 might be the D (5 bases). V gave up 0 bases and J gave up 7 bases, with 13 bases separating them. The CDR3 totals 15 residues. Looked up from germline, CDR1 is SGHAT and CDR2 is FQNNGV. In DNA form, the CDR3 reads TGTGCCAGCAGCTTAGAAGGGGCAAGTAGCCAGCCCCAGCATTTT. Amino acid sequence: CASSLEGASSQPQHF.

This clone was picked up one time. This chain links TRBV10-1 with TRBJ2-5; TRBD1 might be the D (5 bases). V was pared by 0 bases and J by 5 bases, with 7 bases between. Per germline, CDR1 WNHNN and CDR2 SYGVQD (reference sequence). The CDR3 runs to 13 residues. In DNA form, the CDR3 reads TGCGCCAGCAGTGAGTCGGCAGGGGAGACCCAGTACTTC. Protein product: CASSESAGETQYF.

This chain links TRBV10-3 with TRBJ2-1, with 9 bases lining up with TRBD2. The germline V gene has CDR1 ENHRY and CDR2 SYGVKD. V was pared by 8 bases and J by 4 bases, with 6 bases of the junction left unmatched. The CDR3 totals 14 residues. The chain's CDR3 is CAIAASGTYNEQFF. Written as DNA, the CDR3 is TGTGCCATCGCAGCTAGCGGGACTTACAATGAGCAGTTCTTC.

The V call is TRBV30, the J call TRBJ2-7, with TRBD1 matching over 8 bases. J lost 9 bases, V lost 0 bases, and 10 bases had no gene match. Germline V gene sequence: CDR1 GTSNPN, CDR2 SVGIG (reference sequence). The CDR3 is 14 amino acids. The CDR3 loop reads CAWSVTGGGSRQYF. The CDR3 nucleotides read TGTGCCTGGAGTGTAACAGGGGGTGGTTCTCGGCAGTACTTC.

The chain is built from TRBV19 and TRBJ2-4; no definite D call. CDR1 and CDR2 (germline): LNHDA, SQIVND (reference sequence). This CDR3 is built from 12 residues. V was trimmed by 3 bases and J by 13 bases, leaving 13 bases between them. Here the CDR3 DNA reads TGTGCCAGTAGTATGGTGGCCACAGCGCAGTACTTC. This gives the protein CASSMVATAQYF.